The 12 T cell receptor beta chains below were found in one sample sequenced in a study of molecular identifiers for immune sequencing clone quantification. From the PCR reads, TCRdb called clonotypes with MiXCR, one entry per CDR3 protein. The repertoire has 490,000 or so distinct CDR3 sequences, around 21% of them found once; the top ten carry 0.84%. Sequencing input: naive CD8+ T cells from blood, with Jurkat cell RNA spiked in. Described subset: FACS-sorted CD8+CD4-CCR7+CD45RA+ naive T cells. The source is a human donor in good health. Some libraries in this study had Jurkat cell RNA spiked in.

This clonotype has only a few counts. The chain links TRBV19 to TRBJ2-2, with D tentatively TRBD1 (5 bases). This CDR3 spans 17 amino acids. Looked up from germline, CDR1 is LNHDA and CDR2 is SQIVND (reference sequence). Trimming shortened V by 0 bases and J by 1 base, and 12 bases separated the two germline ends. The CDR3 loop is CASSIDPPGMNTGELFF. In nucleotides, the CDR3 is TGTGCCAGTAGTATAGATCCCCCAGGGATGAACACCGGGGAGCTGTTTTTT.

This clonotype has at least ten counts. This chain connects TRBV4-1 to TRBJ1-1, with 8 bases matching TRBD1. Germline-derived CDR1 and CDR2 are MGHRA and YSYEKL. The CDR3 has 12 residues. V lost 0 bases and J lost 10; bases outside the gene matches: 1. CDR3 residues: CASSQDTGGAFF. CDR3 DNA sequence: TGCGCCAGCAGCCAAGATACAGGGGGAGCTTTCTTT.

The table lists this clonotype with many counts. V and J are TRBV9 and TRBJ2-7; no firm D call. This CDR3 comprises 14 residues. Trimming shortened V by 0 bases and J by 4 bases, and 11 bases separated the two germline ends. CDR1 and CDR2 from the germline V gene are SGDLS and YYNGEE. The chain's CDR3 is CASSVGAGEYEQYF. DNA of the CDR3: TGTGCCAGCAGCGTAGGGGCCGGAGAGTACGAGCAGTACTTC.

Many counts were recorded for this clonotype. This sequence joins TRBV5-1 and TRBJ1-5; 8 bases match TRBD1. Per germline, CDR1 SGHRS and CDR2 YFSETQ. This CDR3 spans 15 amino acids. V was pared by 0 bases and J by 4 bases, with 3 bases of the junction left unmatched. The CDR3 DNA reads TGCGCCAGCAGCTTGGCGGGACAGGATAATCAGCCCCAGCATTTT. Amino acids: CASSLAGQDNQPQHF.

In its sample, this clonotype was seen a few times. This rearrangement joins TRBV24-1 to TRBJ1-5, with D perhaps matching TRBD1 (5 bases). The germline V and J ends were trimmed by 2 bases and 11 bases, with 12 bases remaining between them. Germline V lookup: CDR1 KGHDR, CDR2 SFDVKD. The CDR3 is 13 amino acids. The CDR3 loop is CATSDSAGKAQHF. CDR3 in DNA: TGTGCCACCAGTGATTCGGCAGGGAAAGCCCAGCATTTT.

Only a few counts were recorded for this clonotype. V is TRBV20-1 and J is TRBJ2-1, with TRBD2 matching 14 bases. This CDR3 has 16 amino acids. J gave up 6 bases and V 4 bases, and 8 bases lay outside the gene matches. The germline CDR1 and CDR2 sequences are DFQATT and SNEGSKA (reference sequence). In nucleotides, the CDR3 is TGCAGTGCTAAAAGGGGACTAGCGGGAGAAATCAATGAGCAGTTCTTC. Protein: CSAKRGLAGEINEQFF.

This clonotype was counted at least ten times. V gene TRBV9 combines with J gene TRBJ1-5; 8 positions match TRBD1. The CDR3 has 15 amino acids. In germline, CDR1 is SGDLS, CDR2 YYNGEE. The ends lost 4 bases at V and 7 bases at J; junction bases unmatched: 10. Here the CDR3 reads CASSPGGQFWQPQHF. CDR3 sequence (DNA): TGTGCCAGCAGCCCAGGGGGCCAGTTCTGGCAGCCCCAGCATTTT.

The table lists this clonotype with many counts. The chain is built from TRBV29-1 and TRBJ2-7, with D possibly TRBD2 on 5 matching bases. This CDR3 region has 11 residues. Germline CDR1 reads SQVTM; CDR2 reads ANQGSEA. V lost 6 bases and J lost 5, with 11 bases in between. DNA for the CDR3: TGCAGCGTCACCGACGGGGACGAGCAGTACTTC. Protein: CSVTDGDEQYF.

The genes are TRBV27 and TRBJ2-2; D possibly corresponds to TRBD1 (6 bases). Trimming removed 6 bases at V and 4 bases at J, with 21 bases between. The CDR3 loop spans 17 amino acids. Per the germline V gene, CDR1 is MNHEY and CDR2 is SMNVEV (reference sequence). CDR3 in DNA: TGTGCCAGCAGCGCCGTCAGTGTCAGGGGTACCACCGGGGAGCTGTTTTTT. It yields the protein CASSAVSVRGTTGELFF.

The chain uses TRBV30 and TRBJ2-1; D remains unclear. Per the germline V gene, CDR1 is GTSNPN and CDR2 is SVGIG (reference sequence). This CDR3 is built from 12 residues. Trimming cost V 2 bases and J 6 bases, with 8 bases left between them. In DNA form, the CDR3 reads TGTGCCTGGAGTCCTCGCCCCAATGAGCAGTTCTTC. Translating gives CAWSPRPNEQFF.

This chain joins TRBV10-3 and TRBJ1-5, with D possibly TRBD1 on 5 matching bases. Between the trimmed V and J ends, which lost 0 bases and 10 bases, there was a span of 19 bases. The CDR3 consists of 16 residues. The germline V gene encodes CDR1 ENHRY and CDR2 SYGVKD. CDR3: CAISESVGHPRPPQHF. CDR3 bases: TGTGCCATCAGTGAGTCGGTGGGGCATCCGAGACCACCCCAGCATTTT.

This clonotype was counted between two and nine times. The chain recombines TRBV3-1 with TRBJ2-1, with 11 bases aligning to TRBD2. J was trimmed by 2 bases and V by 4 bases; bases with no gene match: 7. CDR1 is LGHDT, CDR2 YNNKEL, per germline (reference sequence). This CDR3 contains 17 residues. CDR3 in amino acids: CASSPPPTSGTYNEQFF. In DNA, the CDR3 is TGTGCCAGCAGCCCCCCTCCGACTAGCGGGACCTACAATGAGCAGTTCTTC.